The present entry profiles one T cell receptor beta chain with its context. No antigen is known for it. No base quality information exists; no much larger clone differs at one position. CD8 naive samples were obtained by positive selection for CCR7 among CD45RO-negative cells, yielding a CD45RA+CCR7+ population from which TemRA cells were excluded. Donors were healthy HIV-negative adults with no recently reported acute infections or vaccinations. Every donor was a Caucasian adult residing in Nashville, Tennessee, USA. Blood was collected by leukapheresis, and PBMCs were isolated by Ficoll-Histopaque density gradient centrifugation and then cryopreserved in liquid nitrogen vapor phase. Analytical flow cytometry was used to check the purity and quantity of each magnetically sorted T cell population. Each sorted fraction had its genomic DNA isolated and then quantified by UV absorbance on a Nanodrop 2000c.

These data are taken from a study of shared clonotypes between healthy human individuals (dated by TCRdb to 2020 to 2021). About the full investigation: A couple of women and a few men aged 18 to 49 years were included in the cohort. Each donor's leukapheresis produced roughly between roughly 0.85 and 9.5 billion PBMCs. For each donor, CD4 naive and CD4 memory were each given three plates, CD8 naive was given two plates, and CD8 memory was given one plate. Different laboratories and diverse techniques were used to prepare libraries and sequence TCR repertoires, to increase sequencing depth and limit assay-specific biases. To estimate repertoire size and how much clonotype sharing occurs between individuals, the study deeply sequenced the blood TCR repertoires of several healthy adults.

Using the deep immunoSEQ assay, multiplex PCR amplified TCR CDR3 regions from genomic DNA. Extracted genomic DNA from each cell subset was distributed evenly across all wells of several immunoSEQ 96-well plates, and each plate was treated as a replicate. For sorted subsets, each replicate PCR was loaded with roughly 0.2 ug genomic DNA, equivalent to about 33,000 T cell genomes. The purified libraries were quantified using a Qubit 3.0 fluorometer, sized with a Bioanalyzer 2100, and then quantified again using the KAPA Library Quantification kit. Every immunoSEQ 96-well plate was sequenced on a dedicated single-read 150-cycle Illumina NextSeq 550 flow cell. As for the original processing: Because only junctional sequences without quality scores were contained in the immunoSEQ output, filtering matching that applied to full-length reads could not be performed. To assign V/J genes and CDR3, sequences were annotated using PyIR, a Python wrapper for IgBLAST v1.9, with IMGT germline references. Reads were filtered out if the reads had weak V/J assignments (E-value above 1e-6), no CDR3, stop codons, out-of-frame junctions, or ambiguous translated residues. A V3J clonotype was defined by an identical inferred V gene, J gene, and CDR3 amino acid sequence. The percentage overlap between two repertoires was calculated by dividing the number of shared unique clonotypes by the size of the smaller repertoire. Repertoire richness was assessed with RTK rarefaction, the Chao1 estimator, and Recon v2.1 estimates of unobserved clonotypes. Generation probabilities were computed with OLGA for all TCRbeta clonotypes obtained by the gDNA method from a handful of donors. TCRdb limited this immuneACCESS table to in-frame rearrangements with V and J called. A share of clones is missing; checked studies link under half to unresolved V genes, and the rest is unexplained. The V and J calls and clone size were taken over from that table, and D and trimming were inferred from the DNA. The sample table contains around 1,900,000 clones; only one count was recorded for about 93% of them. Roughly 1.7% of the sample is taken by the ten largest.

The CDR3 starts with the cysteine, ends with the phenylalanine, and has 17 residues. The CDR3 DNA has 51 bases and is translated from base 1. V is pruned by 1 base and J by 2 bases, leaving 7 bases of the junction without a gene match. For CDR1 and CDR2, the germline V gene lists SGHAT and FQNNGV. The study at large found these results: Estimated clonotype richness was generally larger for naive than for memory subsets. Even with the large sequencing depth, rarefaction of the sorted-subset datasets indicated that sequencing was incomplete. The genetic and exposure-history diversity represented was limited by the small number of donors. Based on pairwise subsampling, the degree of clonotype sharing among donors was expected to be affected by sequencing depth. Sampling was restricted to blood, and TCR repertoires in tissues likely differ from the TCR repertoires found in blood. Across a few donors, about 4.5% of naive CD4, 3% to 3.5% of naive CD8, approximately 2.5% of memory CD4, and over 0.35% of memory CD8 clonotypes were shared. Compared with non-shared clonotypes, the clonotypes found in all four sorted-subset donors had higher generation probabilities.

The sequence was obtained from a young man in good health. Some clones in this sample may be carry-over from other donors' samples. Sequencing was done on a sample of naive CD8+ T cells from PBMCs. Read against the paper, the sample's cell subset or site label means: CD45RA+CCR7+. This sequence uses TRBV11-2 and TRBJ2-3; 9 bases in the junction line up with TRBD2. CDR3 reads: CASSLVGGRAITDTQYF. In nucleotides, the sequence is TGTGCCAGCAGCTTAGTAGGCGGGAGGGCCATCACAGATACGCAGTATTTT.